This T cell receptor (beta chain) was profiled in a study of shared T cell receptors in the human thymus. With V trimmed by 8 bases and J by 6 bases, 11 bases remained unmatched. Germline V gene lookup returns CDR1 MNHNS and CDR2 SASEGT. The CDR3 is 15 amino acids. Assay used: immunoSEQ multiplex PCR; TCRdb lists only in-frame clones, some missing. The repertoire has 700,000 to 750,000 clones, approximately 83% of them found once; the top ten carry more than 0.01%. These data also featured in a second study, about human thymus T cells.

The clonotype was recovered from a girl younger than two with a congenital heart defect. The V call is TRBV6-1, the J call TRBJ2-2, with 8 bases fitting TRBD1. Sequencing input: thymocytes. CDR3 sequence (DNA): TGTGCCAGCTTAGGACAGGGCTCGGTATCCGGGGAGCTGTTTTTT. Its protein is CASLGQGSVSGELFF.